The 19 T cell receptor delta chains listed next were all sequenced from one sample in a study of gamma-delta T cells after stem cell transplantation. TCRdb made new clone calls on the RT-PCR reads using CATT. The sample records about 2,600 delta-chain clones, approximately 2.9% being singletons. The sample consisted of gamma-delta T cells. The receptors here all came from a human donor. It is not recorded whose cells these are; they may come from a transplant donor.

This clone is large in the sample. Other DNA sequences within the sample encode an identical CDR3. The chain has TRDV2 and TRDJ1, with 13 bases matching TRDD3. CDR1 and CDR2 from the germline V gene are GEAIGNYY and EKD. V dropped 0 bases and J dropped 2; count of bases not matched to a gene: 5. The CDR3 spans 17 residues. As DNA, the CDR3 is TGTGCCTGTGACACCGTACTGGGGGATACGAAGACCGATAAACTCATCTTT. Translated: CACDTVLGDTKTDKLIF.

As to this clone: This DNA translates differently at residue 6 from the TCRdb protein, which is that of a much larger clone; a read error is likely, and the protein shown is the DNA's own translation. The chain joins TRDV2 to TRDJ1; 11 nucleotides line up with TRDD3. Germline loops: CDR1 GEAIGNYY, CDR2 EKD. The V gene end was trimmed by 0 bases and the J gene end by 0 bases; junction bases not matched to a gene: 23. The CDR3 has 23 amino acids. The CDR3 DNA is TGTGCCTGTGACACCGCTCTTGACCCAGCGCGGTGGGGGATACGCGAGGACACCGATAAACTCATCTTT. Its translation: CACDTALDPARWGIREDTDKLIF.

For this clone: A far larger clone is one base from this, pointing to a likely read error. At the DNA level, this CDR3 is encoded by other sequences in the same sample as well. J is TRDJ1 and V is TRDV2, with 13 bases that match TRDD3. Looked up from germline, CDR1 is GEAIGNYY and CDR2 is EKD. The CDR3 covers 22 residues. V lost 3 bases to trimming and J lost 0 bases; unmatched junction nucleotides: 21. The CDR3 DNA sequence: TGTGCCTGTGACTCGATCCTCCCCGCGGGACTGGGGGATACGCGGTACACCGATAAACTCATCTTT. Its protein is CACDSILPAGLGDTRYTDKLIF.

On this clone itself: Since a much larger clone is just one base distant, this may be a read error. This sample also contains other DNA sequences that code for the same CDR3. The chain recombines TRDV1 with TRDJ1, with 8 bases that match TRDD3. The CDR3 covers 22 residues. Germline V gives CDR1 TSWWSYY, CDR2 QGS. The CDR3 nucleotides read TGTGCTCTTGGGGAACCTGGGGGACCTACTGGAGGAAACCCTACGTACACCGATAAGCTCATCTTT. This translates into CALGEPGGPTGGNPTYTDKLIF.

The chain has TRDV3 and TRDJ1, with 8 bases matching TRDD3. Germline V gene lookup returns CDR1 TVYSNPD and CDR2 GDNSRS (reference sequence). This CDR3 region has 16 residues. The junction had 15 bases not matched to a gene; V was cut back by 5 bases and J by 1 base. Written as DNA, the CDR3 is TGTGCCCATAGGCTCTGGGGGACACCGTTCACCGATAAACTCATCTTT. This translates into CAHRLWGTPFTDKLIF. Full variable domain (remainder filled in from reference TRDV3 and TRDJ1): CDKVTQSSPDQTVASGSEVVLLCTYDTVYSNPDLFWYRIRPDYSFQFVFYGDNSRSEGADFTQGRFSVKHILTQKAFHLVISPVRTEDSATYYCAHRLWGTPFTDKLIFGKGTRVTVEP.

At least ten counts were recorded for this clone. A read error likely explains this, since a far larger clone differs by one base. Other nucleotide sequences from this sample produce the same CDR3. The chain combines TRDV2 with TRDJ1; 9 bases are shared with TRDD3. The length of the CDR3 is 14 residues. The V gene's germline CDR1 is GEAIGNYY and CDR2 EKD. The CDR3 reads CACDTLGETDKLIF. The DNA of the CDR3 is TGTGCCTGCGACACACTGGGGGAAACCGATAAACTCATCTTT.

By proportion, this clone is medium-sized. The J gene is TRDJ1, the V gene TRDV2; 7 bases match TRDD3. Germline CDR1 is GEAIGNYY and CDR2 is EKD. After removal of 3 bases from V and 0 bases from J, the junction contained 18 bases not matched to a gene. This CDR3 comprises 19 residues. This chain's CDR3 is CACDLVLGMSPDHTDKLIF. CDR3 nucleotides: TGTGCCTGTGACTTGGTACTGGGGATGTCGCCGGACCACACCGATAAACTCATCTTT.

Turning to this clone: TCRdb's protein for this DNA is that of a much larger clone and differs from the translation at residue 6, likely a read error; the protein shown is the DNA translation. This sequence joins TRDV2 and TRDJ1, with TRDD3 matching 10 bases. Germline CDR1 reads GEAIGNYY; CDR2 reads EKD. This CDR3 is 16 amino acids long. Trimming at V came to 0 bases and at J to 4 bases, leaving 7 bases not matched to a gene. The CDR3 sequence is CACDTPRGIRNDKLIF. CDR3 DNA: TGTGCCTGTGACACCCCCCGGGGGATACGGAACGATAAACTCATCTTT.

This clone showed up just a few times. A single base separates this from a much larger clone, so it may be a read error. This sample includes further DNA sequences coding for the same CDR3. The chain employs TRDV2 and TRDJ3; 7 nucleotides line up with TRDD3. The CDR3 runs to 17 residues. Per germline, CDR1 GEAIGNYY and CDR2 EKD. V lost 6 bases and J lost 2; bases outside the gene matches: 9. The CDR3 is CACHVLGDTWDTRQMFF. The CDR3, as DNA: TGTGCCTGTCATGTACTAGGGGATACCTGGGACACCCGACAGATGTTTTTC.

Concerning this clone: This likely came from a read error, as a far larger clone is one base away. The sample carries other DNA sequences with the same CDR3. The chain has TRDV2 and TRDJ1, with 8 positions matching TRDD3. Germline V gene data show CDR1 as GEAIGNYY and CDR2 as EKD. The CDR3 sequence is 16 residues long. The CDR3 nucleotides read TGTGCCTGTGACACCGTAGGGGATACAGAGGCCGATAAACTCATCTTC. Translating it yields CACDTVGDTEADKLIF.

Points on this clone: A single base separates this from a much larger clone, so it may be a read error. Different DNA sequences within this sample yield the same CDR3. The CDR3 loop reads CACDPLPGDTWDTRQMFF. The CDR3 DNA sequence: TGTGCCTGCGACCCCCTGCCGGGGGATACTTGGGACACCCGACAGATGTTTTTC. The V gene is TRDV2, the J gene TRDJ3; TRDD3 matches 9 bases. CDR1 and CDR2 from the germline V gene are GEAIGNYY and EKD. This CDR3 has 18 residues. Trimming at V came to 7 bases and at J to 4 bases, leaving 13 bases not matched to a gene.

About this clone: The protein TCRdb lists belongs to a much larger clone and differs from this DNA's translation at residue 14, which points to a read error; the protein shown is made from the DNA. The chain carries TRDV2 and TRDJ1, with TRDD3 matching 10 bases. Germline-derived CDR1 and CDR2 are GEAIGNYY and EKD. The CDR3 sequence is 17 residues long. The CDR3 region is CACDGLGDRSYTDRLIF. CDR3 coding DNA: TGTGCCTGTGACGGACTGGGGGATCGGAGTTACACCGATAGACTCATCTTT.

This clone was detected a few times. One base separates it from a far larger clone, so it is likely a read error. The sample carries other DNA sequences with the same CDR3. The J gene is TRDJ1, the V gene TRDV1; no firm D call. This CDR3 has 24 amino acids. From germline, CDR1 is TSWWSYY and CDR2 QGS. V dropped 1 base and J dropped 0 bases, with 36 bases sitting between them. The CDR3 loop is CALGEPLGLRDSGDPSPYTDKLIF. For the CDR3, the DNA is TGTGCTCTTGGGGAACCCCTCGGCTTGCGGGACTCTGGAGACCCATCCCCGTACACCGATAAACTCATCTTT.

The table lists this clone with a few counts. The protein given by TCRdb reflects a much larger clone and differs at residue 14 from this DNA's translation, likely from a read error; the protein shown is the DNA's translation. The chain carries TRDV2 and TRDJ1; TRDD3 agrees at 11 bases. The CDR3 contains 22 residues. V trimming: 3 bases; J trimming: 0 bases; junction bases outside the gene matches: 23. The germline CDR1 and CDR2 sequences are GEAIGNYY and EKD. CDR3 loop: CACDSILPAGLGDKRYTDKLIF. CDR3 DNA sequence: TGTGCCTGTGACTCGATCCTTCCCGCGGGACTGGGGGATAAGCGGTACACCGATAAACTCATCTTT.

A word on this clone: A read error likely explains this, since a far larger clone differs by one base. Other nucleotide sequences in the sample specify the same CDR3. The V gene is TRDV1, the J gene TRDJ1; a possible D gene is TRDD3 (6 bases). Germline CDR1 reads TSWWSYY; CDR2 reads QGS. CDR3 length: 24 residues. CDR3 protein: CALGEPLGLRDSGDPSPYTDKLIF. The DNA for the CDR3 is TGTGCCCTTGGGGAACCCCTCGGCTTGCGGGACTCTGGGGACCCATCCCCGTACACCGATAAACTCATCTTT.

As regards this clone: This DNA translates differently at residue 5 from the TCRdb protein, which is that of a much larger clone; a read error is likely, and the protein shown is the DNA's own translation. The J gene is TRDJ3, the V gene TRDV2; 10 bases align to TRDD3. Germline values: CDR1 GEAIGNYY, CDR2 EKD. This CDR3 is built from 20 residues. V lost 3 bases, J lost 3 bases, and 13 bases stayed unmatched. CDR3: CACDATVLGDFNWDTRQMFF. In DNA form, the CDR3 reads TGTGCCTGTGACGCCACCGTACTGGGGGATTTTAACTGGGACACCCGACAGATGTTTTTC.

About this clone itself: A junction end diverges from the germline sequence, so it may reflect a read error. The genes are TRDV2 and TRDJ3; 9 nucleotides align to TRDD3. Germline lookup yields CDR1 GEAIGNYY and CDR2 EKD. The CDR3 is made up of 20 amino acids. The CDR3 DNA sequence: TGTGCCTGTGACACCGGAACTGGGGGAGGCAGCTCCTGGGACACCCGACAGATATTTTTC. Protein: CACDTGTGGGSSWDTRQIFF.

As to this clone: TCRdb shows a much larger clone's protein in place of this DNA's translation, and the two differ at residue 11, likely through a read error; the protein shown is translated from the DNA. The CDR3 loop is CACDKLGSTGELIF. In DNA, the CDR3 is TGTGCCTGTGACAAGCTGGGATCGACGGGTGAACTCATCTTT. The J gene is TRDJ1, the V gene TRDV2, with TRDD3 as a possible D gene (5 bases). This CDR3 is 14 amino acids long. V was shortened by 2 bases and J by 9 bases, with 18 bases between the two germline ends. Germline V gene lookup returns CDR1 GEAIGNYY and CDR2 EKD.

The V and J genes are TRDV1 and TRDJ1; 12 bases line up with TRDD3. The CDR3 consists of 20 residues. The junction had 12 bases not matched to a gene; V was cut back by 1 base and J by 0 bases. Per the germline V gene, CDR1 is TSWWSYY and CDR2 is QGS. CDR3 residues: CALGERWIDWGIPDTDKLIF. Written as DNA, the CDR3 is TGTGCTCTTGGGGAACGGTGGATTGACTGGGGGATACCCGACACCGATAAACTCATCTTT.